The clone carrying this T cell receptor (beta chain) showed up just once. Naive CD8 cells comprised CD45RO-negative, CCR7-positively selected cells, excluding terminally differentiated effector memory CD45RA+ cells. This sample stems from a study of shared clonotypes between healthy human individuals. Produced via immunoSEQ multiplex PCR; TCRdb's table is partial and in-frame only. The table shows a few million clones, with about 94% occurring only once. Source material: naive CD8+ T cells from PBMCs. This TCR was recovered from a man between 18 and 35 years old in good health. Some clones in this sample may be carry-over from other donors' samples.

CDR3 region: CSVEDPEGNPGLAFYEQYF. The CDR3 region has the DNA TGCAGCGTTGAAGATCCTGAGGGCAATCCGGGACTAGCGTTCTACGAGCAGTACTTC. V and J are TRBV29-1 and TRBJ2-7; 10 bases are shared with TRBD2. This CDR3 is built from 19 residues. Trimming removed 0 bases from V and 3 bases from J; junction bases left unmatched: 17. From germline, CDR1 is SQVTM and CDR2 ANQGSEA.